This TCR beta chain came from a study of T cells in Graves' hyperthyroidism and ophthalmopathy. Each person with ophthalmopathy scored at least 3 on the Clinical Activity Score, reached NOSPECS grade 4 or higher, and had been ill under 3 months. Every diagnosis used clinical symptoms, serum thyroxine and TRAb, thyroid ultrasound and orbital computed tomography. RNA transcripts provided the source from which TCR beta CDR3 regions were amplified. The primer set for the first-round RT-PCR of the TCR CDR3 was HTBI. TCRdb fed the multiplex PCR reads into MiXCR, producing one record per CDR3 protein. Counted here are a few hundred thousand distinct CDR3 sequences, roughly 13% occurring once; the ten biggest clones make up 30% to 40%. This CDR3 region has 15 residues. The germline gives CDR1 PRHDT, CDR2 FYEKMQ (reference sequence). The V end lost 2 bases, the J end lost 3 bases, and 13 bases lay between the germline ends.

This chain uses TRBV13 with TRBJ1-1; possibly TRBD1 for D (5 bases). The receptor was isolated from a woman in her thirties or forties with Graves' ophthalmopathy. Sequenced material: blood. The CDR3 region has the DNA TGTGCCAGCAGCTTACCAGGGTGGGGATACACTGAAGCTTTCTTT. Translated: CASSLPGWGYTEAFF.